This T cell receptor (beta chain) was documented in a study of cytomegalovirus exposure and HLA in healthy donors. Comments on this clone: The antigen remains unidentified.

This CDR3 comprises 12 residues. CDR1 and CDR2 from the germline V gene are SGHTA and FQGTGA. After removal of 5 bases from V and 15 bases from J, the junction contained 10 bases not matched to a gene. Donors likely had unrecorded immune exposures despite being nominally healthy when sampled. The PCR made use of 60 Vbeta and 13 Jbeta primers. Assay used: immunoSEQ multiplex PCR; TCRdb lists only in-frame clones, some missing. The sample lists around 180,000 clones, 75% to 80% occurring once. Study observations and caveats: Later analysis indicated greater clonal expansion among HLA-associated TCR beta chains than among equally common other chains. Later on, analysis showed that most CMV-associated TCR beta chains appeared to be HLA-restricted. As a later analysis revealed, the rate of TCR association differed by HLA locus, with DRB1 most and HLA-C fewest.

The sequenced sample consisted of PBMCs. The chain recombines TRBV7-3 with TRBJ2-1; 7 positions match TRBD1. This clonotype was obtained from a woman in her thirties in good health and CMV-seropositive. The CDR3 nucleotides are TGTGCCAGCAGCCCTGACAGGGTGGGTTGGTTCTTC. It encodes CASSPDRVGWFF.